This TCR beta chain emerged from a study of T-cell reconstitution after alpha-beta-depleted transplantation in children (TCRdb year 2016). About the study as a whole: Using TCR repertoire profiling, the study quantitatively followed how T-cell immune reconstitution unfolded in children after TCRalphabeta/CD19-depleted allogeneic hematopoietic cell transplantation. Points the paper makes about the study in general: The high TCRbeta diversity at day 60 in some patients was ascribed to recipient T cells and intrathymic progenitors that had survived conditioning. The frequencies of hyperexpanded clones fell over the following months, and after one year, T-cell counts and TCRbeta diversity were mostly attributed to newly produced T cells. The apparently early recovery of alphabetaT-cell counts about two months after transplant reportedly depended on only several hundred rapidly expanded clones that came from non-depleted graft cells.

Read against the paper, the sample's treatment or condition label means: allogeneic hematopoietic cell transplantation with graft depleted of TCRalphabeta T cells and CD19 B cells. Transplant recipients were children who received TCRalphabeta/CD19-depleted allogeneic hematopoietic cell grafts. Between the V and J ends, shortened by 6 bases and 6 bases respectively, the junction contains 16 bases. CDR1 and CDR2, looked up from the germline V gene, are SGDLS and YYNGEE. The CDR3 holds 13 amino acids from the cysteine to the phenylalanine. The only DNA kept is the CDR3, 39 bases in frame from the first base. Libraries were built with PCR. Sequencing used an Illumina HiSeq 2500. To normalize quantification of the TCRbeta repertoire, the TCR libraries were built with molecular barcoding that relied on unique molecular identifiers. TCRdb itself trimmed the public reads at Q25 with fastp, ran MiXCR and retained productive beta chains. Here each entry gathers all rows of one CDR3 protein and keeps the most common genes and DNA. The sample table records roughly 790,000 distinct CDR3 sequences; under 20% of these occur just once. Together, the top ten hold about 5% of the sample.

For this clonotype: It lacks a known antigen. There are no base qualities to consult, and no much larger clone falls within one base.

This sample comprised PBMCs, mostly from graft donor cells, obtained 360 days after TCRalphabeta/CD19-depleted stem cell transplant. This chain joins TRBV9 to TRBJ2-7; TRBD2 is possibly the D segment (5 matching bases). This TCR was sampled from a male patient under 18 who had a stem cell transplant for acute lymphoblastic leukemia, so the T cells may come from the graft donor. CDR3 reads: CASTLTSSSEQYF. The DNA reads TGTGCCAGCACCCTCACTAGTTCTAGCGAGCAGTACTTC.